This paragraph covers one T cell receptor (beta chain) sequence. The sample originates from a study of blood T cell repertoires in COVID-19. V shed 2 bases and J 5 bases; nucleotides not matched to a gene: 10. CDR3 length: 16 residues. Germline assignment: CDR1 KGHSH and CDR2 LQKENI. Per the original data handling: Reference gene primer amplification in the assay estimated nucleated cell counts. Sequencing was performed with immunoSEQ multiplex PCR; in TCRdb, only in-frame clones are kept and a portion is missing. Clonal size and the V and J genes are those of that table, whereas D and trimming came from the DNA. The data contain roughly 84,000 clones, approximately 75% of them singletons.

The specimen sequenced was peripheral blood. The receptor comes from a woman in her 50s with acute or convalescent COVID-19. V and J are TRBV18 and TRBJ2-5; TRBD2 agrees at 8 bases. The CDR3 sequence: CASSPMSGGTGETQYF. In DNA form, the CDR3 reads TGTGCCAGCTCACCAATGAGCGGGGGAACTGGGGAGACCCAGTACTTC.